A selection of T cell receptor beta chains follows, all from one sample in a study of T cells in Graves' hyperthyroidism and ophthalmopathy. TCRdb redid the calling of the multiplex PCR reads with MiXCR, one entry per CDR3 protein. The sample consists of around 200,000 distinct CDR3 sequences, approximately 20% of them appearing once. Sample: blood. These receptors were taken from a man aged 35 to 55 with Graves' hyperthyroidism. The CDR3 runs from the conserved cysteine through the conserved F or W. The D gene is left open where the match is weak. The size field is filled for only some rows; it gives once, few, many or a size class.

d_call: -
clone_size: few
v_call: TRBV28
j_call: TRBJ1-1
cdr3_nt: TGTGCCAGCAGTTTCGCGGCGCCAAACACTGAAGCTTTCTTT
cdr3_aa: CASSFAAPNTEAFF

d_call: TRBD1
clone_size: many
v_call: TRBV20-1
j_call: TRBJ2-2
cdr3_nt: TGCAGTGCTAGTGAACAGGGGGTGTCGAACACCGGGGAGCTGTTTTTT
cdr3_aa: CSASEQGVSNTGELFF

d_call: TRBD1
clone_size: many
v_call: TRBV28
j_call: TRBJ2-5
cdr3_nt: TGTGCCAGCAGTTTCCGTTCTATTAGACAGGGGACGATAGAGACCCAGTACTTC
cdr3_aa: CASSFRSIRQGTIETQYF

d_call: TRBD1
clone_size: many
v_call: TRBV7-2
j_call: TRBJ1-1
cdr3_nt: TGTGCCAGCAGCTTAGTCGCGGGACAGTTGCTGAACACTGAAGCTTTCTTT
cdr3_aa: CASSLVAGQLLNTEAFF

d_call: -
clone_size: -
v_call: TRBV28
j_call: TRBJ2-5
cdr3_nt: TGTGCCAGCAGGGGGGACGGGGCAGAGACCCAGTACTTC
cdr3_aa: CASRGDGAETQYF

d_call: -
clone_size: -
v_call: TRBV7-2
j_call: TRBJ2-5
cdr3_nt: TGTGCCAGCAGCCCCCACCTTGGGGAGACCCAGTACTTC
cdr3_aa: CASSPHLGETQYF

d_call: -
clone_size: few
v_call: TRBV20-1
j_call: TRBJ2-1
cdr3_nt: TGCAGTGCTCTAGGAGGGGCGGGTCGTGAAGGGCAGTTCTTC
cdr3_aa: CSALGGAGREGQFF

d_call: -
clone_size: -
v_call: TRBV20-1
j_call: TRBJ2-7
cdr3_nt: TGCAGTGCTAGAGACCCGGGCAGGGAGCAGTACTTC
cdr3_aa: CSARDPGREQYF

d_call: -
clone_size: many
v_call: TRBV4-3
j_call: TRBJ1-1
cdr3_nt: TGCGCCAGCAGCCAAGAAATTACGGCGTGGACTGAAGCTTTCTTT
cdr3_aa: CASSQEITAWTEAFF

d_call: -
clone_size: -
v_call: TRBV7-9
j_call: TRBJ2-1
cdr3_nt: TGTGCCAGCAGCCCCTGGGATCGGTCAGGGGCGTTCTTC
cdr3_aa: CASSPWDRSGAFF

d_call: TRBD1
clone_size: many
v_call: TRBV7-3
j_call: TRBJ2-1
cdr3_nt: TGTGCCAGCAGCTCCTTTGCGGGACAGGGGTTCAATGAGCAGTTCTTC
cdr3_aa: CASSSFAGQGFNEQFF

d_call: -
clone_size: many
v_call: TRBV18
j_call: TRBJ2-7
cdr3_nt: TGTGCCAGCTCACCGAGACAGCCCTACGAGCAGTACTTC
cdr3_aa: CASSPRQPYEQYF

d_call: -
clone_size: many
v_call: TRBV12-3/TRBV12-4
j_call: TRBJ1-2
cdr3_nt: TGTGCCAGCAGTCAGACCGTCCAGGGTGGCTACACCTTC
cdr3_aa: CASSQTVQGGYTF

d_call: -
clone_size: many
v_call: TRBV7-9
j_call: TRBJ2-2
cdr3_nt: TGTGCCAGCAGCCCTCCTGGGACAAGACTCGGGGAGCTGTTTTTT
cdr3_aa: CASSPPGTRLGELFF

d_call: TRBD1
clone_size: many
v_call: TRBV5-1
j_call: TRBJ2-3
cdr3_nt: TGCGCCAGCAGCTACGGACAGGGGGCTGGAGATACGCAGTATTTT
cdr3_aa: CASSYGQGAGDTQYF

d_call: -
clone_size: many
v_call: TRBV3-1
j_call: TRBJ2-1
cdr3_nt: TGTGCCAGCAGCCGGGGCAGCCTCTTGGATGAGCAGTTCTTC
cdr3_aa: CASSRGSLLDEQFF

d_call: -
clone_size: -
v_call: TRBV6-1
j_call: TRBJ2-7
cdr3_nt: TGTGCCAGCCGTTGGGGTAGCTCCTACGAGCAGTACTTC
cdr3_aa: CASRWGSSYEQYF

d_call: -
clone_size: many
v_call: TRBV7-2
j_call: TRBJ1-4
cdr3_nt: TGTGCCAGCAGCTCCGGACGGGCTAATGAAAAACTGTTTTTT
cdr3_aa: CASSSGRANEKLFF

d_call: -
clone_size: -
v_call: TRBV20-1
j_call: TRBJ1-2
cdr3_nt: TGCAGCGGCACGTGGTTAGAGGGCTATGGCTACACCTTC
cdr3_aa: CSGTWLEGYGYTF

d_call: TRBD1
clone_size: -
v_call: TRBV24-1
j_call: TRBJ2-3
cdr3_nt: TGTGCCACCAGTGATCAAGGACAGGGGGTTTCAGATACGCAGTATTTT
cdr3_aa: CATSDQGQGVSDTQYF

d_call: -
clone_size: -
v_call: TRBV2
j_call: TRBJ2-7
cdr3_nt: TGTGCCAGCAGTGGTGGGCAGACCCTTGGGGGCTACGAGCAGTACTTC
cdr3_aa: CASSGGQTLGGYEQYF

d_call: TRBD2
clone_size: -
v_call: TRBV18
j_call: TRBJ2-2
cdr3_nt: TGTGCCAGCTCACCACCAAGCAGCGGGGGGCTCGCCGGGGAGCTGTTTTTT
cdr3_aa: CASSPPSSGGLAGELFF

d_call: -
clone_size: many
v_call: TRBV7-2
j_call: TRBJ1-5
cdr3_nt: TGTGCCAGCAGCTTATTTGTCTGGGAGCCCCAGCATTTT
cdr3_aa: CASSLFVWEPQHF

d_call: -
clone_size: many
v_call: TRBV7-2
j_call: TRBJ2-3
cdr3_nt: TGTGCCAGCAGCTTATTATCGGGGGACGATACGCAGTATTTT
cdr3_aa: CASSLLSGDDTQYF